This is a list of T cell receptor beta chains from one sample in a study of T-cell memory formation after mild COVID-19. TCRdb reprocessed the 5' RACE reads via MiXCR and lists one record per CDR3 protein. The repertoire includes around 340,000 distinct CDR3 sequences, about an eighth of them detected once, and around 22% sits in the top ten. The sample taken for sequencing was PBMCs or a T cell subset sorted from them (not recorded which). These receptors originate from a young man who had mild COVID-19 (a few samples of this study predate the infection). Cell type and time point are not known. The CDR3 runs from the conserved cysteine through the conserved F or W. A D gene is named only where the DNA matches it firmly. Clone size is shown for a subset of rows, as once, few, many or a class of expanded clone.

CDR3 DNA: TGTGCCAGCAGCCAAGAGGGCAATTACAATGAGCAGTTCTTC
CDR3 protein: CASSQEGNYNEQFF
D gene: NA
CDR3 length: 14
clone size: NA
J gene: TRBJ2-1
V gene: TRBV3-1

CDR3 DNA: TGTGCCAGCAGTACCCACGGGACAGGGAACACTGAAGCTTTCTTT
CDR3 protein: CASSTHGTGNTEAFF
D gene: TRBD1
CDR3 length: 15
clone size: NA
J gene: TRBJ1-1
V gene: TRBV27

CDR3 DNA: TGCGCCAGCAGCCTGGGGACAAGCCCTAATGAAAAACTGTTTTTT
CDR3 protein: CASSLGTSPNEKLFF
D gene: NA
CDR3 length: 15
clone size: few
J gene: TRBJ1-4
V gene: TRBV5-1

CDR3 DNA: TGTGCCAGCCTGGGACAGGGCCTCAATGAGCAGTTCTTC
CDR3 protein: CASLGQGLNEQFF
D gene: TRBD1
CDR3 length: 13
clone size: NA
J gene: TRBJ2-1
V gene: TRBV11-2

CDR3 DNA: TGCAGTGCTAGAGACGAGGGTCGGGTCACTGAAGCTTTCTTT
CDR3 protein: CSARDEGRVTEAFF
D gene: NA
CDR3 length: 14
clone size: NA
J gene: TRBJ1-1
V gene: TRBV20-1

CDR3 DNA: TGCGCCAGCAGCTGGAGAGGGACGCGTCAAGAGACCCAGTACTTC
CDR3 protein: CASSWRGTRQETQYF
D gene: NA
CDR3 length: 15
clone size: medium-sized
J gene: TRBJ2-5
V gene: TRBV5-1

CDR3 DNA: TGTGCCAGCTCACTCCCTCACCTGGCTGACACCGGGGAGCTGTTTTTT
CDR3 protein: CASSLPHLADTGELFF
D gene: NA
CDR3 length: 16
clone size: few
J gene: TRBJ2-2
V gene: TRBV18

CDR3 DNA: TGTGCCAGCAGTGGGTTTGGCGCCTACGAGCAGTACTTC
CDR3 protein: CASSGFGAYEQYF
D gene: NA
CDR3 length: 13
clone size: NA
J gene: TRBJ2-7
V gene: TRBV6-1

CDR3 DNA: TGTGCCACCAGCCGACTCGGGGGTCGTGGCACAGATACGCAGTATTTT
CDR3 protein: CATSRLGGRGTDTQYF
D gene: NA
CDR3 length: 16
clone size: few
J gene: TRBJ2-3
V gene: TRBV15

CDR3 DNA: TGTGCCAGCAGCTTGTCGGACGGAACCTACGAGCAGTACTTC
CDR3 protein: CASSLSDGTYEQYF
D gene: NA
CDR3 length: 14
clone size: NA
J gene: TRBJ2-7
V gene: TRBV27

CDR3 DNA: TGTGCCAGCAGTATCTGGGTCAATCAGCCCCAGCATTTT
CDR3 protein: CASSIWVNQPQHF
D gene: NA
CDR3 length: 13
clone size: few
J gene: TRBJ1-5
V gene: TRBV27

CDR3 DNA: TGTGCCAGCAGTTTCGGTAGCGGGGGGTCCACCGGAGAGACCCAGTACTTC
CDR3 protein: CASSFGSGGSTGETQYF
D gene: TRBD2
CDR3 length: 17
clone size: NA
J gene: TRBJ2-5
V gene: TRBV12-3/TRBV12-4

CDR3 DNA: TGTGCCATCAGTGGGGGGACAGGGGTTCCAGATACGCAGTATTTT
CDR3 protein: CAISGGTGVPDTQYF
D gene: TRBD1
CDR3 length: 15
clone size: many
J gene: TRBJ2-3
V gene: TRBV10-3

CDR3 DNA: TGTGCCAGCAGTCTAGCGGGGGCCAGGGAGACCCAGTACTTC
CDR3 protein: CASSLAGARETQYF
D gene: TRBD2
CDR3 length: 14
clone size: many
J gene: TRBJ2-5
V gene: TRBV7-9

CDR3 DNA: TGTGCCAGCAGTTCGGCCGCAGGTTCCTACGAGCAGTACTTC
CDR3 protein: CASSSAAGSYEQYF
D gene: NA
CDR3 length: 14
clone size: few
J gene: TRBJ2-7
V gene: TRBV12-3/TRBV12-4

CDR3 DNA: TGTGCCAGCAGGACTAGCGGGGGGAGCACCGGGGAGCTGTTTTTT
CDR3 protein: CASRTSGGSTGELFF
D gene: TRBD2
CDR3 length: 15
clone size: NA
J gene: TRBJ2-2
V gene: TRBV2

CDR3 DNA: TGTGCCTGGAGTCCGAGAGGCGGGGGGCTAGAGACCCAGTACTTC
CDR3 protein: CAWSPRGGGLETQYF
D gene: TRBD2
CDR3 length: 15
clone size: NA
J gene: TRBJ2-5
V gene: TRBV30

CDR3 DNA: TGTGCCAGCAGACCGGGACAGGGGTGGGATACGCAGTATTTT
CDR3 protein: CASRPGQGWDTQYF
D gene: TRBD1
CDR3 length: 14
clone size: NA
J gene: TRBJ2-3
V gene: TRBV2

CDR3 DNA: TGTGCCAGCAGTCCACTTGGGACAGGGGTGAACACTGAAGCTTTCTTT
CDR3 protein: CASSPLGTGVNTEAFF
D gene: TRBD1
CDR3 length: 16
clone size: few
J gene: TRBJ1-1
V gene: TRBV6-5

CDR3 DNA: TGTGCCAGCAGCCCGGGACTAGCGGGGGGGCCGATCTACAATGAGCAGTTCTTC
CDR3 protein: CASSPGLAGGPIYNEQFF
D gene: TRBD2
CDR3 length: 18
clone size: few
J gene: TRBJ2-1
V gene: TRBV12-3/TRBV12-4

CDR3 DNA: TGTGCCAGCAGCCATTCGAACTATGGCTACACCTTC
CDR3 protein: CASSHSNYGYTF
D gene: NA
CDR3 length: 12
clone size: NA
J gene: TRBJ1-2
V gene: TRBV7-2

CDR3 DNA: TGTGCCAGCAGGGGGCTCGGAGTACTCTATGGCTACACCTTC
CDR3 protein: CASRGLGVLYGYTF
D gene: NA
CDR3 length: 14
clone size: NA
J gene: TRBJ1-2
V gene: TRBV2

CDR3 DNA: TGTGCCAGCAAGACAGGGGTGGGTAATCAGCCCCAGCATTTT
CDR3 protein: CASKTGVGNQPQHF
D gene: TRBD1
CDR3 length: 14
clone size: NA
J gene: TRBJ1-5
V gene: TRBV27

CDR3 DNA: NA
CDR3 protein: CISVPRAVSLSEKLFF
D gene: NA
CDR3 length: 16
clone size: NA
J gene: TRBJ1-4
V gene: TRBV7-5

CDR3 DNA: TGCAGCGTCTGTAAGACTAGCGGGGGGACCCAAGAGACCCAGTACTTC
CDR3 protein: CSVCKTSGGTQETQYF
D gene: TRBD2
CDR3 length: 16
clone size: NA
J gene: TRBJ2-5
V gene: TRBV29-1

CDR3 DNA: TGTGCCAGCAGCGCCCACCTAGGCCCGACAATGGAGCAGTTCTTC
CDR3 protein: CASSAHLGPTMEQFF
D gene: NA
CDR3 length: 15
clone size: NA
J gene: TRBJ2-1
V gene: TRBV9

CDR3 DNA: TGTGCCAGCAGAACCTGGGACAGGGGCTATGAGCAGTTCTTC
CDR3 protein: CASRTWDRGYEQFF
D gene: TRBD1
CDR3 length: 14
clone size: few
J gene: TRBJ2-1
V gene: TRBV12-3/TRBV12-4

CDR3 DNA: TGTGCCAGCAGCGGCGGGGGGAAAGAGACCCAGTACTTC
CDR3 protein: CASSGGGKETQYF
D gene: TRBD2
CDR3 length: 13
clone size: NA
J gene: TRBJ2-5
V gene: TRBV5-6

CDR3 DNA: TGTGCCAGCAGCCCTGAGGGAGGGAGGGATCAGCCCCAGCATTTT
CDR3 protein: CASSPEGGRDQPQHF
D gene: NA
CDR3 length: 15
clone size: NA
J gene: TRBJ1-5
V gene: TRBV12-3/TRBV12-4

CDR3 DNA: TGTGCCAGCAGCTTGGAACACCAGAACACTGAAGCTTTCTTT
CDR3 protein: CASSLEHQNTEAFF
D gene: NA
CDR3 length: 14
clone size: NA
J gene: TRBJ1-1
V gene: TRBV5-5

CDR3 DNA: TGTGCCAGTATAGACCAAGGCGAGATTGGCAATCAGCCCCAGCATTTT
CDR3 protein: CASIDQGEIGNQPQHF
D gene: NA
CDR3 length: 16
clone size: NA
J gene: TRBJ1-5
V gene: TRBV19

CDR3 DNA: TGCGCCAGCACCCGCGGCCAGGGGAACTATGGCTACACCTTC
CDR3 protein: CASTRGQGNYGYTF
D gene: NA
CDR3 length: 14
clone size: few
J gene: TRBJ1-2
V gene: TRBV5-1

CDR3 DNA: TGCAGCGTTGGGGACAGGAATCAAGAGACCCAGTACTTC
CDR3 protein: CSVGDRNQETQYF
D gene: TRBD1
CDR3 length: 13
clone size: many
J gene: TRBJ2-5
V gene: TRBV29-1

CDR3 DNA: TGTGCCAGCAGCTGGTCTCGGACTAGCGGGGCTAACACCGGGGAGCTGTTTTTT
CDR3 protein: CASSWSRTSGANTGELFF
D gene: TRBD2
CDR3 length: 18
clone size: few
J gene: TRBJ2-2
V gene: TRBV7-6

CDR3 DNA: TGTGCCAGCCACAGGGGCACAGATACGCAGTATTTT
CDR3 protein: CASHRGTDTQYF
D gene: NA
CDR3 length: 12
clone size: many
J gene: TRBJ2-3
V gene: TRBV5-4

CDR3 DNA: TGTGCCAGCAGCCAAGACAGGGACGATGGCTACACCTTC
CDR3 protein: CASSQDRDDGYTF
D gene: TRBD1
CDR3 length: 13
clone size: few
J gene: TRBJ1-2
V gene: TRBV7-2

CDR3 DNA: TGCAGCGTTGTTCGGGCTCACATGAACACTGAAGCTTTCTTT
CDR3 protein: CSVVRAHMNTEAFF
D gene: NA
CDR3 length: 14
clone size: NA
J gene: TRBJ1-1
V gene: TRBV29-1

CDR3 DNA: TGCGCCAGCAGCCAAGGGGACAGGGGCACAGATACGCAGTATTTT
CDR3 protein: CASSQGDRGTDTQYF
D gene: TRBD1
CDR3 length: 15
clone size: few
J gene: TRBJ2-3
V gene: TRBV4-1

CDR3 DNA: TGCGCCAGCAGCTTGGACGAGGGGAACAGCTACGAGCAGTACTTC
CDR3 protein: CASSLDEGNSYEQYF
D gene: NA
CDR3 length: 15
clone size: NA
J gene: TRBJ2-7
V gene: TRBV5-1

CDR3 DNA: TGTGCCAGCAGTTTATCTAGCGGGGGGTTAGATACGCAGTATTTT
CDR3 protein: CASSLSSGGLDTQYF
D gene: TRBD2
CDR3 length: 15
clone size: NA
J gene: TRBJ2-3
V gene: TRBV6-5

CDR3 DNA: TGCAGCGTTGAAGTGGGGCCTACTAACTATGGCTACACCTTC
CDR3 protein: CSVEVGPTNYGYTF
D gene: NA
CDR3 length: 14
clone size: many
J gene: TRBJ1-2
V gene: TRBV29-1

CDR3 DNA: TGTGCCATCAGCGGAGCGTCAGATCAGCCCCAGCATTTT
CDR3 protein: CAISGASDQPQHF
D gene: NA
CDR3 length: 13
clone size: NA
J gene: TRBJ1-5
V gene: TRBV10-3

CDR3 DNA: TGTGCCAGCAGCCTCGGACTAGCGGGGATCACAGATACGCAGTATTTT
CDR3 protein: CASSLGLAGITDTQYF
D gene: TRBD2
CDR3 length: 16
clone size: few
J gene: TRBJ2-3
V gene: TRBV9

CDR3 DNA: TGTGCCAGCAACAGGGGTGGCAGGACTAATGAAAAACTGTTTTTT
CDR3 protein: CASNRGGRTNEKLFF
D gene: TRBD1
CDR3 length: 15
clone size: NA
J gene: TRBJ1-4
V gene: TRBV5-4